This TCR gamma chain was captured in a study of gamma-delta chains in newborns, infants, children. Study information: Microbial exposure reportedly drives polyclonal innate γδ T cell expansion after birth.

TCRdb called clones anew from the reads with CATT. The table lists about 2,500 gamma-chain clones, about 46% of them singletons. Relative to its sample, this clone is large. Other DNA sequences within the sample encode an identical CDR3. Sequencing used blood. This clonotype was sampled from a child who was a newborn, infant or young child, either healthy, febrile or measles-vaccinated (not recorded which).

In nucleotides, the CDR3 is TGTGCCACCTGGGACAGGCCGGGGTATAAGAAACTCTTT. This translates into CATWDRPGYKKLF. The genes are TRGV3 and TRGJ1 or TRGJ2. TCRdb gives no J gene; it was assigned here by matching the DNA to germline. The CDR3 sequence is 13 residues long. With 0 bases clipped from V and 7 bases from J, the junction kept 6 bases outside the gene matches. Per the germline V gene, CDR1 is VTNTFY and CDR2 is YDVSTARD (reference sequence).